Below are 10 T cell receptor beta chains sequenced from a single sample in a study of OX40 agonist ivuxolimab in advanced cancers. The repertoire was sequenced with immunoSEQ multiplex PCR; TCRdb's copy has only in-frame clones and lacks some. The data show fewer than 30,000 clones, over 70% seen once. Sequencing was performed on CD4+ or CD8+ T cells sorted from blood, taken in a trial of the OX40 agonist ivuxolimab. These receptors originate from an adult with an advanced solid tumor such as melanoma, head and neck, liver or kidney cancer.

The chain employs TRBV20-1 and TRBJ2-7; weak D call: TRBD2 (5 bases). This CDR3 is 11 amino acids long. Germline V gives CDR1 DFQATT, CDR2 SNEGSKA (reference sequence). Trimming took off 3 bases at V and 5 bases at J, with 8 bases between the two ends. In nucleotides, the CDR3 is TGCAGTGCTAGGGTACTAGACGAGCAGTACTTC. It is translated as CSARVLDEQYF.

The chain joins TRBV11-3 to TRBJ2-1; tentative D call: TRBD1 (5 bases). The CDR3 loop spans 12 amino acids. CDR1 and CDR2 from the germline V gene are SGHNT and YENEEA. V shed 0 bases and J shed 11 bases, with 8 bases lying between them. The CDR3 region is CASSLDDSQQFF. The CDR3 DNA reads as TGTGCCAGCAGCTTAGATGACAGCCAGCAGTTCTTC.

The rearrangement links TRBV6-1 to TRBJ2-7; TRBD1 matches 7 bases. J gave up 3 bases and V 4 bases, and 9 bases lay outside the gene matches. The germline gives CDR1 MNHNS, CDR2 SASEGT. This CDR3 region has 15 residues. The CDR3 here is CASSARSTGDYEQYF. In DNA, the CDR3 is TGTGCCAGCAGTGCGCGCTCCACAGGGGACTACGAGCAGTACTTC.

This sequence joins TRBV5-1 and TRBJ2-5; D is unresolved. CDR3 length: 14 amino acids. V was pared by 2 bases and J by 5 bases, with 13 bases between. Germline CDR1 and CDR2: SGHRS and YFSETQ. This CDR3 reads CASSFRPAAETQYF. The CDR3 DNA reads TGCGCCAGCAGCTTCAGACCCGCCGCGGAGACCCAGTACTTC.

This clone was seen a handful of times. The chain carries TRBV7-3 and TRBJ1-5, with D unclear. The CDR3 has 13 residues. The germline V gene encodes CDR1 SGHTA and CDR2 FQGTGA. The germline V and J ends were trimmed by 2 bases and 9 bases, with 11 bases remaining between them. The CDR3 spells CASSLGEDRPQHF. CDR3 DNA sequence: TGTGCCAGCAGCTTAGGGGAGGATAGGCCCCAGCATTTT.

The chain has TRBV15 and TRBJ2-3, with D unclear. V lost 8 bases and J 0 bases, leaving 15 bases between the germline ends. CDR1 and CDR2 (germline): LNHNV, YYDKDF (reference sequence). The CDR3 has 15 amino acids. Here the CDR3 reads CATRAEIESTDTQYF. The CDR3 nucleotides read TGTGCCACCCGGGCAGAGATCGAAAGCACAGATACGCAGTATTTT.

Comment on this clone: This specimen includes other DNA sequences encoding the same CDR3. The chain has TRBV6-5 and TRBJ1-1, with D possibly matching TRBD1 (6 bases). Trimming removed 4 bases at V and 6 bases at J, with 18 bases between. The CDR3 runs to 15 residues. Germline CDR1 is MNHEY and CDR2 is SVGAGI. The CDR3 sequence: CASSSRQGFGAEAFF. CDR3 DNA sequence: TGTGCCAGCAGTTCTAGGCAGGGGTTTGGGGCTGAAGCTTTCTTT.

The rearrangement joins TRBV5-1 to TRBJ1-4; TRBD1 might be the D (6 bases). Germline assignment: CDR1 SGHRS and CDR2 YFSETQ. V gave up 0 bases and J gave up 4 bases, with 13 bases separating them. The CDR3 has 16 residues. CDR3 sequence (DNA): TGCGCCAGCAGCTTGGGTGACAGGTCCGGTAATGAAAAACTGTTTTTT. This sequence encodes CASSLGDRSGNEKLFF.

This chain uses TRBV5-4 with TRBJ1-3, with D uncertain. This CDR3 is built from 13 residues. V dropped 1 base and J dropped 12 bases, with 14 bases sitting between them. Germline values: CDR1 SGHNT, CDR2 YYREEE (reference sequence). The CDR3 spells CASSLYSEALIYF. The CDR3 DNA is TGTGCCAGCAGCTTGTACTCCGAGGCCCTCATATATTTT.

The rearrangement links TRBV7-6 to TRBJ2-5; D is possibly TRBD2 (5 bases). V lost 2 bases and J 5 bases, leaving 9 bases between the germline ends. The CDR3 extends over 13 amino acids. The V gene's germline CDR1 is SGHVS and CDR2 FNYEAQ. CDR3 in amino acids: CASSLQQRETQYF. Written as DNA, the CDR3 is TGTGCCAGCAGCTTACAGCAGCGGGAGACCCAGTACTTC.